Presented here are 5 T cell receptor beta chains from one specimen sequenced in a study of T cells in Graves' hyperthyroidism and ophthalmopathy. Amplified regions were TCR beta CDR3 sequences from RNA transcripts. HTBI primers were used for first-round RT-PCR of the TCR CDR3. MiXCR, run by TCRdb on the multiplex PCR reads, gives a single entry per CDR3 protein. The sample carries around 520,000 distinct CDR3 sequences, about an eighth recorded once. Sequenced input: blood. Source of these receptors: a woman aged 18-29 years with Graves' hyperthyroidism.

The sample holds many counts of this clonotype. The chain joins TRBV2 to TRBJ1-2, with D possibly matching TRBD1 (6 bases). Between the trimmed V and J ends, which lost 3 bases and 8 bases, there was a span of 19 bases. CDR1 is SNHLY and CDR2 is FYNNEI in the germline V gene. This CDR3 is 15 amino acids long. CDR3 region: CASSDPGQPSHGYTF. The CDR3 bases are TGTGCCAGCAGTGACCCAGGACAGCCCTCTCACGGCTACACCTTC. The variable domain in full, completed from reference TRBV2 and TRBJ1-2, reads EPEVTQTPSHQVTQMGQEVILRCVPISNHLYFYWYRQILGQKVEFLVSFYNNEISEKSEIFDDQFSVERPDGSNFTLKIRSTKLEDSAMYFCASSDPGQPSHGYTFGSGTRLTVV.

There are many counts of this clonotype. The gene calls are TRBV28 and TRBJ1-4, with 9 bases lining up with TRBD1. Germline V gene lookup returns CDR1 MDHEN and CDR2 SYDVKM. The ends lost 7 bases at V and 8 bases at J; junction bases unmatched: 11. The CDR3 has 15 residues. CDR3 residues: CASNLGQGQGEKLFF. CDR3 sequence (DNA): TGTGCCAGCAACCTGGGACAGGGTCAGGGAGAAAAACTGTTTTTT.

This clonotype was detected ten times or more. This chain uses TRBV9 with TRBJ1-4, with 8 bases aligning to TRBD1. V trimming: 3 bases; J trimming: 8 bases; junction bases outside the gene matches: 9. The CDR3 sequence is 15 residues long. Germline values: CDR1 SGDLS, CDR2 YYNGEE. CDR3 protein: CASSARTGLGEKLFF. The DNA for the CDR3 is TGTGCCAGCAGCGCACGGACAGGGCTGGGGGAAAAACTGTTTTTT.

Only one count was recorded for this clonotype. The chain recombines TRBV11-2 with TRBJ2-1; D is uncertain. The V end lost 3 bases, the J end lost 2 bases, and 14 bases lay between the germline ends. The CDR3 is made up of 16 amino acids. CDR1 is SGHAT, CDR2 FQNNGV, per germline. CDR3 protein: CASSLGAESTYNEQFF. The CDR3 DNA sequence: TGTGCCAGCAGCTTGGGCGCCGAATCCACCTACAATGAGCAGTTCTTC.

This clonotype was seen a few times. This chain uses TRBV24-1 with TRBJ2-2; D ambiguous. Trimming left V 4 bases short and J 4 bases short, with 9 bases between. The germline CDR1 and CDR2 sequences are KGHDR and SFDVKD. The CDR3 runs 14 residues. The CDR3 sequence: CATSENRITGELFF. The CDR3 bases are TGTGCCACCAGTGAGAACAGAATCACCGGGGAGCTGTTTTTT.